This T cell receptor (beta chain) was retrieved from a study of OX40 agonist ivuxolimab in advanced cancers. Study as a whole: Cancers in dose escalation were hepatocellular, melanoma, renal cell and head and neck. Overall study findings and caveats: Dosing at 0.1 to 3.0 mg/kg was accompanied by clonal expansion of CD4+ and CD8+ blood T cells by week 6.

As to this clone: What it binds is unknown.

Sequencing used immunoSEQ multiplex PCR; TCRdb keeps in-frame clones, though not all of them. The sample carries 63,000 or so clones, just over 85% recorded once. The germline V and J ends were trimmed by 6 bases and 4 bases, with 17 bases remaining between them. CDR1 is SNHLY, CDR2 FYNNEI, per germline. The CDR3 is made up of 15 amino acids. V is TRBV2 and J is TRBJ2-3; D is possibly TRBD1 or TRBD2 (5 bases each). Sequenced here: CD4+ or CD8+ T cells sorted from blood, sampled in a trial of the OX40 agonist ivuxolimab. The sequence was obtained from an adult with an advanced solid tumor such as melanoma, head and neck, liver or kidney cancer. The CDR3 sequence is CASRVGTSLSDTQYF. DNA of the CDR3: TGTGCCAGCAGGGTGGGGACCTCCCTGTCAGATACGCAGTATTTT.